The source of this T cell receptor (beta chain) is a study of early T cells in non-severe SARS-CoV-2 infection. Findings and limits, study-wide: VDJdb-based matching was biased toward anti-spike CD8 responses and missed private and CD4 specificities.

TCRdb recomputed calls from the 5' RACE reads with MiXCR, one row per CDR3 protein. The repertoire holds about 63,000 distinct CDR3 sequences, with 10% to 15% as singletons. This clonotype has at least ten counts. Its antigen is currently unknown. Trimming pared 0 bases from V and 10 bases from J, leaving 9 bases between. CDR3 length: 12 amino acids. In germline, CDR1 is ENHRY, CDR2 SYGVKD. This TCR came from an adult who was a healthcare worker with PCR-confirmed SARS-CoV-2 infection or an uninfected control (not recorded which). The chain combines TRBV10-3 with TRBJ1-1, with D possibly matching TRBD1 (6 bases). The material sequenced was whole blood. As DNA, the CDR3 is TGTGCCATCAGTGAGTCTAACAGGGTAGCTTTCTTT. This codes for CAISESNRVAFF.